Below, 20 T cell receptor beta chains from the same sample are listed, as sequenced in a study of OX40 agonist ivuxolimab in advanced cancers. Repertoires were generated with immunoSEQ multiplex PCR, while TCRdb's copy carries only in-frame clones and drops some. The sample lists approximately 77,000 clones, around 80% occurring once. The specimen was CD4+ or CD8+ T cells sorted from blood, collected in a trial of the OX40 agonist ivuxolimab. All receptors derive from an adult with an advanced solid tumor such as melanoma, head and neck, liver or kidney cancer.

A note on this clone: Other nucleotide sequences from this sample produce the same CDR3. The chain carries TRBV27 and TRBJ2-5; no clear D. Between the trimmed V and J ends, which lost 2 bases and 6 bases, there was a span of 10 bases. The germline gives CDR1 MNHEY, CDR2 SMNVEV (reference sequence). The CDR3 loop spans 13 amino acids. The CDR3 here is CASSLTPWQTQYF. CDR3 sequence (DNA): TGTGCCAGCAGTTTAACCCCGTGGCAGACCCAGTACTTC.

V is TRBV5-5 and J is TRBJ1-5; 7 nucleotides align to TRBD1. This CDR3 has 15 residues. Trimming removed 4 bases from V and 3 bases from J; junction bases left unmatched: 7. The germline V gene encodes CDR1 SGHKS and CDR2 YYEKEE (reference sequence). The CDR3 DNA follows: TGTGCCAGCAGCGCTGGGACAGACCTCAATCAGCCCCAGCATTTT. Translation: CASSAGTDLNQPQHF.

V usage is TRBV5-1 and J usage is TRBJ1-1; D gene ambiguous. The V and J ends lost 2 bases and 4 bases respectively, with 12 bases between them. CDR1 is SGHRS and CDR2 is YFSETQ in the germline V gene. CDR3 length: 14 amino acids. CDR3 sequence: CASSFNSGGTEAFF. The CDR3 coding sequence is TGCGCCAGCAGCTTTAATTCGGGAGGCACTGAAGCTTTCTTT.

The chain uses TRBV6-1 and TRBJ1-2, with TRBD1 matching over 9 bases. From germline, CDR1 is MNHNS and CDR2 SASEGT. The CDR3 sequence is 15 residues long. J was trimmed by 8 bases and V by 2 bases; bases with no gene match: 9. This CDR3 is CASSEYGGTGRGYTF. Here the CDR3 DNA reads TGTGCCAGCAGTGAATATGGGGGGACAGGGAGGGGCTACACCTTC.

This clone was seen just once. The rearrangement joins TRBV28 to TRBJ2-2; 8 positions match TRBD2. The ends lost 6 bases at V and 5 bases at J; junction bases unmatched: 11. Germline assignment: CDR1 MDHEN and CDR2 SYDVKM. CDR3 size: 16 residues. CDR3 nucleotide sequence: TGTGCCAGCAGCTCCGGGGGGACTAGTCTTACCGGGGAGCTGTTTTTT. Translation gives CASSSGGTSLTGELFF.

The V and J genes are TRBV28 and TRBJ2-5; TRBD2 is a possible D gene (7 bases). Looked up from germline, CDR1 is MDHEN and CDR2 is SYDVKM. V was clipped by 1 base and J by 3 bases, with 15 bases between them. The CDR3 totals 16 residues. The CDR3 DNA sequence: TGTGCCAGCAGTTTATTAAGAGGGGGGGAAAAAGAGACCCAGTACTTC. Protein: CASSLLRGGEKETQYF.

The chain employs TRBV5-1 and TRBJ1-1; no reliable D call. The CDR3 sequence is 14 residues long. Trimming took off 1 base at V and 0 bases at J, with 7 bases between the two ends. Germline CDR1 reads SGHRS; CDR2 reads YFSETQ. In DNA, the CDR3 is TGCGCCAGCAGCTTGACGACGGTGAACACTGAAGCTTTCTTT. Translating it yields CASSLTTVNTEAFF.

This chain connects TRBV6-5 to TRBJ1-5, with 10 bases lining up with TRBD1. The CDR3 consists of 15 residues. The V gene end was trimmed by 0 bases and the J gene end by 6 bases; junction bases not matched to a gene: 2. The V gene's germline CDR1 is MNHEY and CDR2 SVGAGI. Here the CDR3 reads CASSYSGQGSQPQHF. CDR3 DNA: TGTGCCAGCAGTTACTCGGGACAGGGGAGTCAGCCCCAGCATTTT.

The chain couples TRBV7-9 to TRBJ2-7, with no clear D. The CDR3 runs 13 residues. The V gene's germline CDR1 is SEHNR and CDR2 FQNEAQ (reference sequence). With 7 bases removed from V and 9 bases from J, the gap between germline ends came to 19 bases. CDR3 region: CASMFHAASTQYF. CDR3 sequence (DNA): TGTGCCAGCATGTTTCATGCAGCGTCCACGCAGTACTTC. Based on the CDR3 plus reference TRBV7-9 and TRBJ2-7, the full variable domain is DTGVSQNPRHKITKRGQNVTFRCDPISEHNRLYWYRQTLGQGPEFLTYFQNEAQLEKSRLLSDRFSAERPKGSFSTLEIQRTEQGDSAMYLCASMFHAASTQYFGPGTRLTVT.

The V gene is TRBV5-1, the J gene TRBJ2-1; 10 bases line up with TRBD2. CDR3 length: 17 amino acids. The V segment lost 0 bases and the J segment 10 bases; nucleotides outside the gene matches: 13. Germline CDR1 reads SGHRS; CDR2 reads YFSETQ. DNA of the CDR3: TGCGCCAGCAGCTTGGTTGTGCGTAGCGGGGGGACCTCCGAGCAGTTCTTC. It codes for CASSLVVRSGGTSEQFF. Looking up the rest from reference TRBV5-1 and TRBJ2-1 gives the full variable domain: KAGVTQTPRYLIKTRGQQVTLSCSPISGHRSVSWYQQTPGQGLQFLFEYFSETQRNKGNFPGRFSGRQFSNSRSEMNVSTLELGDSALYLCASSLVVRSGGTSEQFFGPGTRLTVL.

V is TRBV6-5 and J is TRBJ2-3; 8 bases line up with TRBD2. The germline V gene has CDR1 MNHEY and CDR2 SVGAGI. CDR3 length equals 15 residues. Losses at the gene ends were 6 bases for V and 1 base for J; bases not matched to a gene: 6. DNA of the CDR3: TGTGCCAGCAGGGCCGGGGGGGCGGGCACAGATACGCAGTATTTT. Protein: CASRAGGAGTDTQYF.

The chain carries TRBV11-2 and TRBJ2-5; TRBD2 might be the D (8 bases). Germline V gene sequence: CDR1 SGHAT, CDR2 FQNNGV. CDR3 size: 14 residues. Deletions cut 5 bases from V and 7 bases from J, with 17 bases between. The CDR3 is CASSPSGGGVTQYF. The CDR3 coding sequence is TGTGCCAGCAGCCCCTCGGGAGGGGGCGTGACCCAGTACTTC.

Notes on this clone: Within the sample, other DNA sequences also encode this same CDR3. CDR3: CASRGRGTQYF. Here the CDR3 DNA reads TGTGCCAGCAGGGGGAGGGGGACCCAGTACTTC. The J gene is TRBJ2-5, the V gene TRBV28, with 7 bases fitting TRBD2. Unmatched junction bases numbered 2, after V lost 6 bases and J lost 7 bases. The germline CDR1 and CDR2 sequences are MDHEN and SYDVKM. The CDR3 totals 11 residues.

V and J are TRBV5-5 and TRBJ2-3; weak D call: TRBD2 (6 bases). V was clipped by 4 bases and J by 10 bases, with 13 bases between them. The CDR3 runs 12 residues. Germline values: CDR1 SGHKS, CDR2 YYEKEE (reference sequence). The CDR3 reads CASSTGREAQYF. The CDR3, as DNA: TGTGCCAGCAGCACCGGAAGGGAGGCGCAGTATTTT.

The chain uses TRBV2 and TRBJ1-2; D possibly corresponds to TRBD1 (6 bases). This CDR3 has 13 amino acids. V was clipped by 8 bases and J by 5 bases, with 15 bases between them. Germline V CDR1 and CDR2: SNHLY, FYNNEI. CDR3 amino acids: CASHWGLGYGYTF. The CDR3 bases are TGTGCCAGCCACTGGGGGCTAGGGTATGGCTACACCTTC.

The chain carries TRBV25-1 and TRBJ2-5; D call uncertain. The CDR3 has 15 amino acids. The germline CDR1 and CDR2 sequences are MGHDK and SYGVNS. Trimming left V 2 bases short and J 2 bases short, with 12 bases between. The CDR3 sequence: CASSELLSGQETQYF. For the CDR3, the DNA is TGTGCCAGCAGTGAACTTCTTAGTGGACAAGAGACCCAGTACTTC.

The chain uses TRBV7-3 and TRBJ2-3; no clear D gene. V lost 0 bases and J 2 bases, leaving 15 bases between the germline ends. From germline, CDR1 is SGHTA and CDR2 FQGTGA. The CDR3 runs to 17 residues. CDR3 nucleotides: TGTGCCAGCAGCTTAACCCCGGGTACCCAATTCACAGATACGCAGTATTTT. It is translated as CASSLTPGTQFTDTQYF. Full variable domain (rest looked up from reference TRBV7-3 and TRBJ2-3): GAGVSQTPSNKVTEKGKYVELRCDPISGHTALYWYRQSLGQGPEFLIYFQGTGAADDSGLPNDRFFAVRPEGSVSTLKIQRTERGDSAVYLCASSLTPGTQFTDTQYFGPGTRLTVL.

This chain connects TRBV5-1 to TRBJ1-4, with D possibly TRBD1 on 6 matching bases. The CDR3 has 14 amino acids. CDR1 is SGHRS and CDR2 is YFSETQ in the germline V gene. Trimming stripped 4 bases from V and 2 bases from J, with 9 bases between. The CDR3 nucleotides read TGCGCCAGCAGCCCGGACAGCACTAATGAAAAACTGTTTTTT. Translating it yields CASSPDSTNEKLFF.

The V and J genes are TRBV4-3 and TRBJ2-1, with 7 bases matching TRBD2. The CDR3 length is 14 residues. Germline values: CDR1 LGHNA, CDR2 YSLEER. V trimming: 0 bases; J trimming: 6 bases; junction bases outside the gene matches: 2. CDR3 nucleotide sequence: TGCGCCAGCAGCCAAGATGGGAGGGGCAATGAGCAGTTCTTC. This encodes CASSQDGRGNEQFF.

Only one count was recorded for this clone. This chain connects TRBV19 to TRBJ2-7, with D perhaps TRBD2 (6 bases). CDR3 size: 15 residues. The germline gives CDR1 LNHDA, CDR2 SQIVND (reference sequence). V was cut by 4 bases and J by 2 bases, with 15 bases left in between. The CDR3 here is CASSSRSGGTYEQYF. The CDR3 DNA is TGTGCCAGTAGTAGCCGGTCTGGGGGGACCTACGAGCAGTACTTC.